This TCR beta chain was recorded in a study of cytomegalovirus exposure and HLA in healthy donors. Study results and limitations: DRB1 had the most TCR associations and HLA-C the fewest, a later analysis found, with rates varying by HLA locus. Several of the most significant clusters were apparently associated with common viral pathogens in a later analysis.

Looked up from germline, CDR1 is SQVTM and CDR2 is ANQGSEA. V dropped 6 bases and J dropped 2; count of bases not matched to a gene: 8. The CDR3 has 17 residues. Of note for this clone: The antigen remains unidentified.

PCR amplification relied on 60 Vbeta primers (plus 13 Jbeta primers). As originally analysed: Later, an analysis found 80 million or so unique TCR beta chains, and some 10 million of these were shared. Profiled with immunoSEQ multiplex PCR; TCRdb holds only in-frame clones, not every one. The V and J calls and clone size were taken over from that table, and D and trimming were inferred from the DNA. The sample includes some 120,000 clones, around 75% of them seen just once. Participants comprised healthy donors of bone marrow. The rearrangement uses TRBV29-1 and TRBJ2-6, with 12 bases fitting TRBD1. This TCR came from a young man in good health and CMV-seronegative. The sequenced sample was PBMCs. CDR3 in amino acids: CSVLGGQGAPGANVLTF. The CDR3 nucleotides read TGCAGCGTCCTAGGGGGACAGGGGGCCCCTGGGGCCAACGTCCTGACTTTC. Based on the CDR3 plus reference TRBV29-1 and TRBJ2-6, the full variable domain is SAVISQKPSRDICQRGTSLTIQCQVDSQVTMMFWYRQQPGQSLTLIATANQGSEATYESGFVIDKFPISRPNLTFSTLTVSNMSPEDSSIYLCSVLGGQGAPGANVLTFGAGSRLTVL.